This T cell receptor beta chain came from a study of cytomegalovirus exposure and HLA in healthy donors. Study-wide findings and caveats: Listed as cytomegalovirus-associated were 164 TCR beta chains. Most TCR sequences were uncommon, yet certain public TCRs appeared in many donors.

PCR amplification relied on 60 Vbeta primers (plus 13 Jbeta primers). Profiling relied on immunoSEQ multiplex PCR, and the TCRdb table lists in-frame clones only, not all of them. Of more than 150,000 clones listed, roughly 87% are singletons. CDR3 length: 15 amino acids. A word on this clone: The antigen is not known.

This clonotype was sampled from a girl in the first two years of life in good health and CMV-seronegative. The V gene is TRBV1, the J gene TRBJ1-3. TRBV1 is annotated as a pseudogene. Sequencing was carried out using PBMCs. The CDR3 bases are TGCACCAGCAGCCAAGAAGAGAGCTCTGGAAACACCATATATTTT. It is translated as CTSSQEESSGNTIYF.